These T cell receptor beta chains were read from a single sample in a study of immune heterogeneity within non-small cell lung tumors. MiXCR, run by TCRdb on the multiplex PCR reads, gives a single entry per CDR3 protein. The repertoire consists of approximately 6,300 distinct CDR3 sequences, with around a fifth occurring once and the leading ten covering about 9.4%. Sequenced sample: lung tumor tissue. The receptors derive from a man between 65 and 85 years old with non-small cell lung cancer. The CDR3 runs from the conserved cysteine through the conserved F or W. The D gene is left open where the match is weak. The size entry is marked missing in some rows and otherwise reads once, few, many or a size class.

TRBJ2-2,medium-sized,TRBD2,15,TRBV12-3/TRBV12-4,CASTPSGRDTGELFF,TGTGCCAGCACCCCTAGCGGGAGGGACACCGGGGAGCTGTTTTTT
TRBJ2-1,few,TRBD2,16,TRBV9,CASSSLGLASYNEQFF,TGTGCCAGCAGCTCTTTGGGACTAGCTTCCTACAATGAGCAGTTCTTC
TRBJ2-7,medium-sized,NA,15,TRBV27,CASSLLGGGKYEQYF,TGTGCCAGCAGTTTATTAGGGGGAGGAAAATACGAGCAGTACTTC
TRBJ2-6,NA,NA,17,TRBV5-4,CASNRLGGFVRSDVLTF,TGTGCCAGCAACAGGCTGGGGGGTTTTGTACGATCGGACGTCCTGACTTTC
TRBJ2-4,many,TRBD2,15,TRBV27,CASSPRMAGVNIQYF,TGTGCCAGCAGTCCCCGAATGGCGGGAGTTAACATTCAGTACTTC
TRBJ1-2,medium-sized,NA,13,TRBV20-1,CSARAGHVYGYTF,TGCAGTGCTAGAGCCGGACACGTCTATGGCTACACCTTC
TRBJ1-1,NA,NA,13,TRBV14,CASSQGRSTEALF,TGTGCCAGCAGCCAGGGTAGAAGCACTGAAGCTTTATTT
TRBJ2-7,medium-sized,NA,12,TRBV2,CASSISSYEQYF,TGTGCCAGCAGTATTAGCAGTTACGAGCAGTACTTC
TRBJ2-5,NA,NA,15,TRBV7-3,CASSFGQGFQETQYF,TGTGCCAGCAGCTTTGGTCAGGGTTTTCAAGAGACCCAGTACTTC
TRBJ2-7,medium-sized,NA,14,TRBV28,CASSFFGSIDEQYF,TGTGCCAGCAGTTTCTTCGGAAGTATTGACGAGCAGTACTTC
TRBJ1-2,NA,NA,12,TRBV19,CASSIAANGYTF,TGTGCCAGTAGTATAGCGGCGAATGGCTACACCTTC
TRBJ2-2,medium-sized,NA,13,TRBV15,CATSREVTGELFF,TGTGCCACCAGCAGAGAAGTCACCGGGGAGCTGTTTTTT
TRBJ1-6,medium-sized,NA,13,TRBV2,CASSENPSSPLHF,TGTGCCAGCAGTGAAAACCCATCATCACCCCTCCACTTT
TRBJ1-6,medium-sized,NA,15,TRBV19,CASTPGDLSNSPLHF,TGTGCCAGTACACCCGGGGACCTCTCTAATTCACCCCTCCACTTT
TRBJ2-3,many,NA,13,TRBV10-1,CASSESGQNTQYF,TGCGCCAGCAGTGAGTCAGGACAAAATACGCAGTATTTT
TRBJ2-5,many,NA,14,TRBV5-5,CASTTQGRQETQYF,TGTGCCAGCACCACCCAGGGCCGGCAAGAGACCCAGTACTTC
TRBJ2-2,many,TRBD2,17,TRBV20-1,CSARDRTSGSNTGELFF,TGCAGTGCTAGAGATCGGACTAGCGGATCGAACACCGGGGAGCTGTTTTTT
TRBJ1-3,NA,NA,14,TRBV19,CASSPGTRPDTIYF,TGTGCCAGTAGTCCCGGGACACGGCCTGACACCATATATTTT
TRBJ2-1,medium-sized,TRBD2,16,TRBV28,CASSMTSAGAYNEQFF,TGTGCCAGCAGTATGACTTCGGCGGGGGCCTACAATGAGCAGTTCTTC
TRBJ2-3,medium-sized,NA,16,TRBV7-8,CASSLADYTWADTQYF,TGTGCCAGCAGCTTAGCGGACTACACCTGGGCAGATACGCAGTATTTT
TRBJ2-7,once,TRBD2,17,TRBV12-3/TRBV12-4,CANTSGGGDWSSYEQYF,TGTGCCAACACCTCGGGGGGGGGGGACTGGTCCTCCTACGAGCAGTACTTC
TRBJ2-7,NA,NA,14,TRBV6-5,CASSSAGQNYEQYF,TGTGCCAGCAGTTCCGCCGGACAGAACTACGAGCAGTACTTC
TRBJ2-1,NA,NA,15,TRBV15,CAANQKGFTYNEQFF,TGTGCCGCCAACCAGAAAGGGTTCACCTACAATGAGCAGTTCTTC
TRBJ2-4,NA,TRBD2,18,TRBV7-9,CASSFTLAGGPAKNIQYF,TGTGCCAGCAGCTTTACGCTAGCGGGAGGGCCGGCCAAAAACATTCAGTACTTC
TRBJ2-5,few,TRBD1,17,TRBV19,CASSITTGGAGQETQYF,TGTGCCAGTAGTATCACGACAGGGGGCGCCGGACAAGAGACCCAGTACTTC
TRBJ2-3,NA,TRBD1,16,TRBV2,CASSEGPRQGSDTQYF,TGTGCCAGCAGTGAAGGCCCCCGACAGGGGTCAGATACGCAGTATTTT
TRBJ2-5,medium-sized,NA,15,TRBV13,CASSLLGDWRETQYF,TGTGCCAGCAGCTTACTAGGGGATTGGCGAGAGACCCAGTACTTC
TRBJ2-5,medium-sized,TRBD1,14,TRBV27,CASSLSTGVETQYF,TGTGCCAGCAGTTTATCGACAGGGGTAGAGACCCAGTACTTC
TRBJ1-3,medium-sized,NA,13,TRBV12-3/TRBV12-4,CASSFEAGNTIYF,TGTGCCAGCAGTTTTGAGGCAGGAAACACCATATATTTT
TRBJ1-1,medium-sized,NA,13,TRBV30,CAWRAQLNTEAFF,TGTGCCTGGAGAGCACAGCTGAACACTGAAGCTTTCTTT
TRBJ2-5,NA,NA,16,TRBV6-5,CASSYGSTTGGETQYF,TGTGCCAGCAGTTACGGTTCAACGACAGGAGGAGAGACCCAGTACTTC
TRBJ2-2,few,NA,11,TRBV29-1,CSVGRAGELFF,TGCAGCGTTGGGAGGGCCGGGGAGCTGTTTTTT
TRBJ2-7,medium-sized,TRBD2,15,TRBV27,CASSPWGTRAYEQYF,TGTGCCAGCAGTCCATGGGGGACTAGAGCCTACGAGCAGTACTTC
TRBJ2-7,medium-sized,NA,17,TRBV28,CASSPPRGGKGSYEQYF,TGTGCCAGCAGTCCCCCCCGGGGTGGGAAGGGCTCCTACGAGCAGTACTTC
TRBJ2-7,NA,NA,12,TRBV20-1,CSATSMFDEQYF,TGCAGTGCGACAAGCATGTTCGACGAGCAGTACTTC
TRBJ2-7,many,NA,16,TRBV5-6,CASSLVGLSSSYEQYF,TGTGCCAGCAGCTTGGTTGGGTTATCCAGCTCCTACGAGCAGTACTTC
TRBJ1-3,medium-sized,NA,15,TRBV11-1,CASSLVAASGNTIYF,TGTGCCAGCAGCTTAGTTGCAGCCTCTGGAAACACCATATATTTT
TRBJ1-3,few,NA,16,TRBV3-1,CASSQIAGFTGNTIYF,TGTGCCAGCAGCCAAATAGCAGGGTTTACTGGAAACACCATATATTTT
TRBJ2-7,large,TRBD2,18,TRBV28,CASSFLEGGPSLSYEQYF,TGTGCCAGCAGTTTTTTAGAGGGAGGGCCTTCGTTATCATACGAGCAGTACTTC
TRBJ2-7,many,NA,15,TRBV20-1,CSARDGAYLSYEQYF,TGCAGTGCTAGAGATGGGGCTTACCTCTCCTACGAGCAGTACTTC
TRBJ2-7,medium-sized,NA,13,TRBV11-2,CASSLVGSYEQYF,TGTGCCAGCAGCTTAGTGGGGTCCTACGAGCAGTACTTC
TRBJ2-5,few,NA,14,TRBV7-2,CASSPPDRKETQYF,TGTGCCAGCAGTCCCCCCGACAGAAAAGAGACCCAGTACTTC
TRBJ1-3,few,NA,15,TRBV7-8,CASSPQGLSGNTIYF,TGTGCCAGCAGCCCACAGGGTTTGTCTGGAAACACCATATATTTT
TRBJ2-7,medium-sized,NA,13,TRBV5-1,CASSIGTLGEQYF,TGCGCCAGCAGCATAGGGACTTTGGGCGAGCAGTACTTC
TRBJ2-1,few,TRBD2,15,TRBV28,CASSSLTRLAGEQFF,TGTGCCAGCAGTTCCCTAACAAGACTAGCGGGCGAGCAGTTCTTC
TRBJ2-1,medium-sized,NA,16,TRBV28,CASSLYGRWGDNEQFF,TGTGCCAGCAGTTTATATGGCAGGTGGGGGGACAATGAGCAGTTCTTC
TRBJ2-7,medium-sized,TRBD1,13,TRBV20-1,CSAEGTGRFEQYF,TGCAGTGCTGAAGGGACAGGGCGCTTCGAGCAGTACTTC
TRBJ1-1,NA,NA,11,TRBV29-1,CSFALHTEAFF,TGCAGCTTTGCCCTGCACACTGAAGCTTTCTTT